A single sample is the source of the 24 T cell receptor beta chains below, sequenced in a study of blood T cells in healthy people across ages. A second PCR of roughly 7 to 11 cycles used a sample-barcoded 5' primer and a J-beta primer mix. TCRdb independently ran MiXCR on the 5' RACE reads; one entry per CDR3 protein. The table records 800,000 or so distinct CDR3 sequences, 25% of them present only once. These data also formed part of another study, on T cells of mothers and their children.

The sequencing input was blood. These receptors all stem from a boy aged 5-17 years in good health.

This clonotype was counted a few times. The chain recombines TRBV6-5 with TRBJ2-1; TRBD2 matches 7 bases. Trimming took 0 bases from V and 5 from J; bases not matched to a gene: 4. This CDR3 is 15 amino acids long. Per the germline V gene, CDR1 is MNHEY and CDR2 is SVGAGI. CDR3 residues: CASSYSPSGHNEQFF. The CDR3 coding sequence is TGTGCCAGCAGTTACTCCCCTAGCGGACACAATGAGCAGTTCTTC.

This clonotype has more than one count but fewer than ten. The chain uses TRBV14 and TRBJ2-5, with 9 positions matching TRBD1. Germline V gives CDR1 SGHDN, CDR2 FVKESK. With 4 bases clipped from V and 6 bases from J, the junction kept 9 bases outside the gene matches. The CDR3 consists of 15 residues. In nucleotides, the CDR3 is TGTGCCAGCAGCCTGGGGACAGGGCAATGGAAGACCCAGTACTTC. Its protein product is CASSLGTGQWKTQYF. The full variable domain, with the rest looked up from reference TRBV14 and TRBJ2-5, is EAGVTQFPSHSVIEKGQTVTLRCDPISGHDNLYWYRRVMGKEIKFLLHFVKESKQDESGMPNNRFLAERTGGTYSTLKVQPAELEDSGVYFCASSLGTGQWKTQYFGPGTRLLVL.

The rearrangement links TRBV30 to TRBJ2-5, with 14 bases aligning to TRBD2. V dropped 7 bases and J dropped 5; count of bases not matched to a gene: 6. The germline CDR1 and CDR2 sequences are GTSNPN and SVGIG (reference sequence). The CDR3 covers 14 residues. The CDR3 spells CAYWTSGGRETQYF. CDR3 nucleotides: TGTGCCTACTGGACTAGCGGGGGGCGGGAGACCCAGTACTTC.

The V and J genes are TRBV29-1 and TRBJ2-7; 8 positions agree with TRBD1. This CDR3 spans 13 amino acids. V trimming: 4 bases; J trimming: 5 bases; junction bases outside the gene matches: 7. CDR1 is SQVTM and CDR2 is ANQGSEA in the germline V gene. The DNA for the CDR3 is TGCAGCGTTGGCGAGACAGGGGTCGACGAGCAGTACTTC. This gives the protein CSVGETGVDEQYF.

On this clonotype: A junction end diverges from the germline sequence, so it may reflect a read error. V usage is TRBV7-7 and J usage is TRBJ2-5; TRBD1 is a possible D gene (8 bases). Germline loops: CDR1 SSHAT, CDR2 FNYEAQ (reference sequence). The CDR3 has 17 residues. In DNA, the CDR3 is TGTGCTAGCAGCCCACGGGGGGCAGGGGGCTTTATGGAGACCCAGTACTTC. Translation: CASSPRGAGGFMETQYF.

This clonotype has only a few counts. The genes are TRBV19 and TRBJ2-1; 9 bases line up with TRBD2. After removal of 3 bases from V and 8 bases from J, the junction contained 8 bases not matched to a gene. The CDR3 contains 15 residues. In germline, CDR1 is LNHDA, CDR2 SQIVND (reference sequence). This chain's CDR3 is CASSMSLAGGDEQFF. The CDR3 DNA sequence: TGTGCCAGTAGTATGTCACTAGCGGGTGGCGATGAGCAGTTCTTC. Full variable domain (rest looked up from reference TRBV19 and TRBJ2-1): DGGITQSPKYLFRKEGQNVTLSCEQNLNHDAMYWYRQDPGQGLRLIYYSQIVNDFQKGDIAEGYSVSREKKESFPLTVTSAQKNPTAFYLCASSMSLAGGDEQFFGPGTRLTVL.

This sequence joins TRBV6-5 and TRBJ1-1; D is perhaps TRBD1 (5 bases). The CDR3 consists of 13 residues. CDR1 and CDR2 (germline): MNHEY, SVGAGI. The germline V and J ends were trimmed by 5 bases and 11 bases, with 18 bases remaining between them. CDR3 amino acids: CASSRVLGAGAFF. The CDR3 DNA is TGTGCCAGCAGTAGAGTCCTCGGGGCTGGCGCTTTCTTT.

This clonotype occurred a few times. The chain combines TRBV6-4 with TRBJ2-7; the match to TRBD1 covers 8 bases. The CDR3 is 13 amino acids. Germline-derived CDR1 and CDR2 are MRHNA and SNTAGT. V lost 11 bases, J lost 2 bases, and 8 bases stayed unmatched. The chain's CDR3 is CAGWTGFPYEQYF. Written as DNA, the CDR3 is TGTGCCGGATGGACAGGGTTTCCCTACGAGCAGTACTTC.

This chain uses TRBV20-1 with TRBJ2-3, with TRBD1 as a possible D gene (6 bases). The CDR3 sequence is 15 residues long. Deletions cut 0 bases from V and 4 bases from J, with 14 bases between. Germline V gene lookup returns CDR1 DFQATT and CDR2 SNEGSKA (reference sequence). CDR3: CSARDKQGRADTQYF. CDR3 sequence (DNA): TGCAGTGCTAGAGATAAACAGGGTCGGGCAGATACGCAGTATTTT.

V is TRBV20-1 and J is TRBJ1-1; TRBD1 might be the D (6 bases). CDR3 length: 14 amino acids. Trimming took 3 bases from V and 2 from J, leaving 13 bases between them. Germline V CDR1 and CDR2: DFQATT, SNEGSKA (reference sequence). The DNA of the CDR3 is TGCAGTGCTAGGAGGCCGGACAGCAACACTGAAGCTTTCTTT. Translation: CSARRPDSNTEAFF.

This clonotype was detected only a few times. This chain connects TRBV20-1 to TRBJ2-5, with unresolved D. Trimming cost V 7 bases and J 3 bases, with 21 bases left between them. Germline V gene lookup returns CDR1 DFQATT and CDR2 SNEGSKA (reference sequence). This CDR3 contains 15 residues. This chain's CDR3 is CSGRVGANVKETQYF. In DNA form, the CDR3 reads TGCAGTGGCCGAGTGGGCGCAAATGTGAAAGAGACCCAGTACTTC.

This clonotype was seen only a few times. This rearrangement joins TRBV10-3 to TRBJ2-5, with 10 nucleotides matching TRBD1. Trimming cost V 4 bases and J 3 bases; bases outside gene matches: 2. CDR3 length: 14 residues. Germline V lookup: CDR1 ENHRY, CDR2 SYGVKD. For the CDR3, the DNA is TGTGCCATCAGTGCGGGGACAGGGGAAGAGACCCAGTACTTC. It specifies CAISAGTGEETQYF.

Only a few counts were recorded for this clonotype. The chain couples TRBV4-1 to TRBJ2-5; weak D call: TRBD2 (7 bases). Trimming left V 0 bases short and J 4 bases short, with 18 bases between. The CDR3 extends over 17 amino acids. Germline assignment: CDR1 MGHRA and CDR2 YSYEKL. The CDR3 sequence: CASSQDLGGGDTETQYF. The CDR3 nucleotides read TGCGCCAGCAGCCAAGATTTGGGAGGGGGGGATACAGAGACCCAGTACTTC.

The chain carries TRBV20-1 and TRBJ1-2, with 8 bases that match TRBD1. V lost 3 bases, J lost 8 bases, and 8 bases stayed unmatched. The germline V gene encodes CDR1 DFQATT and CDR2 SNEGSKA (reference sequence). The CDR3 consists of 13 residues. CDR3 loop: CSARRQGLEGYTF. In DNA, the CDR3 is TGCAGTGCTAGGAGACAGGGGCTGGAAGGCTACACCTTC.

This clonotype was counted a few times. The chain combines TRBV29-1 with TRBJ2-6; D is unclear. Germline values: CDR1 SQVTM, CDR2 ANQGSEA. V was clipped by 7 bases and J by 0 bases, with 10 bases between them. The CDR3 contains 14 residues. The CDR3 DNA reads TGCAGCGCCGGACCCAGCTCTGGGGCCAACGTCCTGACTTTC. It codes for CSAGPSSGANVLTF. Full variable domain (rest looked up from reference TRBV29-1 and TRBJ2-6): SAVISQKPSRDICQRGTSLTIQCQVDSQVTMMFWYRQQPGQSLTLIATANQGSEATYESGFVIDKFPISRPNLTFSTLTVSNMSPEDSSIYLCSAGPSSGANVLTFGAGSRLTVL.

This sequence joins TRBV9 and TRBJ2-2, with D possibly being TRBD1 (5 bases). V was cut by 4 bases and J by 0 bases, with 7 bases left in between. The CDR3 is 14 residues long. CDR1 is SGDLS, CDR2 YYNGEE, per germline. The CDR3 region is CASSRQPNTGELFF. In nucleotides, the CDR3 is TGTGCCAGCAGCAGACAGCCGAACACCGGGGAGCTGTTTTTT.

This clonotype came up many times. This chain connects TRBV6-1 to TRBJ2-7; 11 nucleotides line up with TRBD2. V lost 6 bases and J lost 4; bases outside the gene matches: 8. This CDR3 is 15 amino acids long. CDR1 is MNHNS and CDR2 is SASEGT in the germline V gene. CDR3 protein: CASSPAASGGYEQYF. As DNA, the CDR3 is TGTGCCAGCAGCCCAGCGGCTAGCGGGGGGTACGAGCAGTACTTC.

This clonotype showed up just a few times. CDR3 loop: CASSLSGDLSSYEQYF. The CDR3 DNA is TGTGCCAGCAGTTTATCGGGGGACCTTAGCTCCTACGAGCAGTACTTC. This sequence joins TRBV27 and TRBJ2-7; D is tentatively TRBD1 or TRBD2 (5 bases each). This CDR3 is 16 amino acids long. Trimming took 0 bases from V and 0 from J, leaving 12 bases between them. CDR1 and CDR2 from the germline V gene are MNHEY and SMNVEV (reference sequence).

In the case of this clonotype: Compared with germline, one end of the junction differs, possibly owing to a read error. This sequence joins TRBV28 and TRBJ2-5; a possible D gene is TRBD2 (6 bases). This CDR3 spans 12 amino acids. Germline V CDR1 and CDR2: MDHEN, SYDVKM. CDR3 in DNA: TGTGCCGGCAGTTTCGTGGGGGGGACCCAGTACTTC. Amino acids: CAGSFVGGTQYF.

This clonotype was counted only a few times. J is TRBJ2-7 and V is TRBV9; D call uncertain. The V gene's germline CDR1 is SGDLS and CDR2 YYNGEE. V was trimmed by 0 bases and J by 0 bases, leaving 13 bases between them. The CDR3 has 16 residues. CDR3 in DNA: TGTGCCAGCAGCGTAGCTCAGGCAGCCCGCTCCTACGAGCAGTACTTC. This translates into CASSVAQAARSYEQYF. Based on the CDR3 plus reference TRBV9 and TRBJ2-7, the full variable domain is DSGVTQTPKHLITATGQRVTLRCSPRSGDLSVYWYQQSLDQGLQFLIQYYNGEERAKGNILERFSAQQFPDLHSELNLSSLELGDSALYFCASSVAQAARSYEQYFGPGTRLTVT.

The chain has TRBV7-3 and TRBJ2-7, with 11 bases identical to TRBD1. The germline gives CDR1 SGHTA, CDR2 FQGTGA. V trimming: 3 bases; J trimming: 7 bases; junction bases outside the gene matches: 5. This CDR3 comprises 14 residues. CDR3 bases: TGTGCCAGCAGCTTTTCCGGGACAGGGGGGGAGCAGTACTTC. Translated, it gives CASSFSGTGGEQYF.

Ten or more counts support this clonotype. One end of the junction varies from germline; a read error may be responsible. The chain carries TRBV11-2 and TRBJ2-7; D is uncertain. This CDR3 is 11 amino acids long. Germline CDR1 reads SGHAT; CDR2 reads FQNNGV. CDR3 sequence: CASGLTYEQYF. In DNA form, the CDR3 reads TGTGCCAGCGGCTTAACCTACGAGCAGTACTTC.

In its sample, this clonotype was seen many times. The chain combines TRBV5-1 with TRBJ2-4; D is ambiguous. There are 13 residues in the CDR3. CDR1 and CDR2 from the germline V gene are SGHRS and YFSETQ. V was cut by 0 bases and J by 3 bases, with 4 bases left in between. The CDR3 coding sequence is TGCGCCAGCAGCTTGGCCGTCAAAAACATTCAGTACTTC. It encodes CASSLAVKNIQYF.

This clonotype was detected a few times. CDR3 sequence: CASSQRPSTGYYNEQFF. The CDR3 DNA reads TGTGCCAGCAGCCAAAGGCCTTCAACAGGATACTACAATGAGCAGTTCTTC. The chain is built from TRBV14 and TRBJ2-1; D perhaps matches TRBD1 (5 bases). This CDR3 region has 17 residues. CDR1 and CDR2 from the germline V gene are SGHDN and FVKESK. V gave up 2 bases and J gave up 3 bases, with 17 bases separating them.